Sequencing of this T cell receptor beta chain was carried out in a study of T cell responses to AZD1222 COVID-19 vaccine. Profiled with immunoSEQ multiplex PCR; TCRdb holds only in-frame clones, not every one. The sample lists 140,000 to 150,000 clones, around 90% occurring once. Study observations and caveats: Clonal diversity was possibly underestimated, and the donors were mostly white British, with more females.

Notes on this clone: Its antigen is unidentified.

The CDR3 length is 17 residues. Per germline, CDR1 LNHDA and CDR2 SQIVND (reference sequence). Trimming removed 0 bases at V and 2 bases at J, with 15 bases between. The rearrangement uses TRBV19 and TRBJ2-3; D ambiguous. The material sequenced was peripheral blood, taken 28 days after the second dose of the MenACWY control vaccine. The sequence was collected from an adult who received the MenACWY meningococcal vaccine as a control. This CDR3 reads CASSIDGLLGFTDTQYF. The CDR3 DNA sequence: TGTGCCAGTAGTATAGATGGCCTGCTCGGATTCACAGATACGCAGTATTTT. Full variable domain (missing parts from reference TRBV19 and TRBJ2-3): DGGITQSPKYLFRKEGQNVTLSCEQNLNHDAMYWYRQDPGQGLRLIYYSQIVNDFQKGDIAEGYSVSREKKESFPLTVTSAQKNPTAFYLCASSIDGLLGFTDTQYFGPGTRLTVL.